The 13 T cell receptor beta chains reported below all come from one sample, sequenced in a study of neurological immune-mediated disorders. MiXCR, applied by TCRdb to the 5' RACE reads, yields one record per CDR3 protein. Of 25,000 to 35,000 distinct CDR3 sequences listed, 9.5% to 15% were seen once; the top ten hold less than 9.5%. Material for sequencing was PBMCs. The receptor set was obtained from a man aged 55-75 years in good health.

This clonotype showed up many times. This chain links TRBV28 with TRBJ1-2; D not resolved. Trimming took 3 bases from V and 3 from J, leaving 11 bases between them. This CDR3 region has 14 residues. The germline gives CDR1 MDHEN, CDR2 SYDVKM. CDR3 coding DNA: TGTGCCAGCAGTTTGTACAGCCCTTACTATGGCTACACCTTC. It yields the protein CASSLYSPYYGYTF.

This clonotype was detected ten times or more. This chain uses TRBV28 with TRBJ2-1; 7 bases are shared with TRBD1. CDR3 length equals 15 residues. Germline-derived CDR1 and CDR2 are MDHEN and SYDVKM. V lost 6 bases and J lost 4; bases outside the gene matches: 9. The CDR3 DNA is TGTGCCAGCAGCACAGGGGTAGCCGAATACAATGAGCAGTTCTTC. The encoded protein is CASSTGVAEYNEQFF.

This clonotype was picked up many times. The chain employs TRBV5-1 and TRBJ1-5; D unclear. Germline V gene data show CDR1 as SGHRS and CDR2 as YFSETQ. Trimming took 2 bases from V and 0 from J, leaving 3 bases between them. This CDR3 is 13 amino acids long. CDR3 residues: CASSFDSNQPQHF. CDR3 in DNA: TGCGCCAGCAGCTTTGATAGCAATCAGCCCCAGCATTTT.

This clonotype is labeled medium-sized. The gene calls are TRBV18 and TRBJ2-7; tentative D call: TRBD1 (6 bases). This CDR3 has 14 amino acids. Trimming took 5 bases from V and 0 from J, leaving 11 bases between them. The V gene's germline CDR1 is KGHSH and CDR2 LQKENI. The CDR3 bases are TGTGCCAGCTCATCGGACAGTAGCTCCTACGAGCAGTACTTC. This encodes CASSSDSSSYEQYF.

This clonotype is medium-sized. The J gene is TRBJ1-5, the V gene TRBV10-2; D is unresolved. The CDR3 sequence is 15 residues long. Trimming removed 6 bases at V and 2 bases at J, with 14 bases between. Germline CDR1 is WSHSY and CDR2 is SAAADI. Here the CDR3 DNA reads TGCGCCAGCAGCGACACCTCGGCCGGCAATCAGCCCCAGCATTTT. Its translation is CASSDTSAGNQPQHF.

In this sample, this clonotype turned up many times. The genes are TRBV4-1 and TRBJ2-2; D not certain. Trimming left V 0 bases short and J 4 bases short, with 6 bases between. CDR3 length equals 14 residues. Germline V gene lookup returns CDR1 MGHRA and CDR2 YSYEKL. The CDR3 region is CASSQDWSTGELFF. CDR3 bases: TGCGCCAGCAGCCAAGATTGGTCCACCGGGGAGCTGTTTTTT.

This clonotype came up many times. The chain employs TRBV20-1 and TRBJ2-4; D might be TRBD1 or TRBD2, each matching 6 bases. In germline, CDR1 is DFQATT, CDR2 SNEGSKA (reference sequence). The CDR3 length is 15 residues. V was cut by 3 bases and J by 0 bases, with 12 bases left in between. The CDR3 nucleotides read TGCAGTGCTAGGCCGGGGGCGGGAGCCAAAAACATTCAGTACTTC. This translates into CSARPGAGAKNIQYF.

This clonotype occurred many times. V gene TRBV10-3 combines with J gene TRBJ2-1, with 9 bases matching TRBD1. The V gene end was trimmed by 4 bases and the J gene end by 7 bases; junction bases not matched to a gene: 5. This CDR3 is 14 amino acids long. The germline CDR1 and CDR2 sequences are ENHRY and SYGVKD. The CDR3 DNA reads as TGTGCCATCAGTGGGGGACAGGGTCTAAATGAGCAGTTCTTC. Its translation: CAISGGQGLNEQFF.

This clonotype was counted ten times or more. The rearrangement joins TRBV15 to TRBJ1-1, with 9 bases lining up with TRBD1. Germline CDR1 LNHNV, CDR2 YYDKDF (reference sequence). The CDR3 totals 17 residues. After removal of 0 bases from V and 6 bases from J, the junction contained 11 bases not matched to a gene. Here the CDR3 reads CATSRDRDRVGGPEAFF. As DNA, the CDR3 is TGTGCCACCAGCAGAGATAGGGACAGGGTAGGTGGCCCTGAAGCTTTCTTT.

This clonotype has ten or more counts. The chain is built from TRBV5-4 and TRBJ2-4; D call uncertain. This CDR3 spans 15 amino acids. V was clipped by 0 bases and J by 1 base, with 8 bases between them. In germline, CDR1 is SGHNT, CDR2 YYREEE (reference sequence). CDR3 in amino acids: CASSLGGSAKNIQYF. In DNA form, the CDR3 reads TGTGCCAGCAGCTTGGGTGGTTCGGCCAAAAACATTCAGTACTTC.

This rearrangement joins TRBV2 to TRBJ1-5; 8 bases map to TRBD1. Germline lookup yields CDR1 SNHLY and CDR2 FYNNEI. The CDR3 spans 16 residues. Unmatched junction bases numbered 7, after V lost 3 bases and J lost 3 bases. The CDR3 nucleotides read TGTGCCAGCAGTGACGTTTTGGGACAGGCCAATCAGCCCCAGCATTTT. Encoded protein: CASSDVLGQANQPQHF. The full variable domain, in which reference TRBV2 and TRBJ1-5 provide the parts outside the CDR3, is EPEVTQTPSHQVTQMGQEVILRCVPISNHLYFYWYRQILGQKVEFLVSFYNNEISEKSEIFDDQFSVERPDGSNFTLKIRSTKLEDSAMYFCASSDVLGQANQPQHFGDGTRLSIL.

At least ten counts were recorded for this clonotype. This chain uses TRBV6-4 with TRBJ2-3, with TRBD2 identical over 10 bases. Per the germline V gene, CDR1 is MRHNA and CDR2 is SNTAGT. The J segment lost 5 bases and the V segment lost 3 bases, leaving 8 bases of the junction unmatched. The CDR3 covers 16 residues. As DNA, the CDR3 is TGTGCCAGCAGTGAGTCGATAGCGGGAGGAGTAGATACGCAGTATTTT. Translation gives CASSESIAGGVDTQYF.

This clonotype was seen many times. The CDR3 DNA follows: TGCGCCAGCAGGGCAGGGACTACGTCTACCGGGGAGCTGTTTTTT. Protein product: CASRAGTTSTGELFF. The V call is TRBV5-1, the J call TRBJ2-2, with TRBD2 identical over 7 bases. The CDR3 extends over 15 amino acids. J was trimmed by 5 bases and V by 5 bases; bases with no gene match: 9. Germline V gives CDR1 SGHRS, CDR2 YFSETQ.